These 10 T cell receptor beta chains were all obtained from the same sample, sequenced in a study of CD8+CD57+ T cells in acquired aplastic anemia. Previously, flow cytometry had revealed CD8+CD57+ cell expansion in the patients chosen for sequencing. Profiling that covered TCR beta VDJ and CDR3 relied on genomic DNA as its template. In TCRdb, the reads were re-called with MiXCR into one record per CDR3 protein. In the table there are under 200,000 distinct CDR3 sequences, around half of which are singletons. Sequencing input: sorted CD4+, CD8+, or CD8+CD57+ T cells (not recorded which) from PBMCs. The source of these receptors is a human donor with aplastic anemia.

This clonotype was counted a single time. One end of the junction fails to match germline, which may point to a read error. The chain uses TRBV7-2 and TRBJ1-3; weak D call: TRBD1 (5 bases). The CDR3 is 15 residues long. Germline values: CDR1 SGHTA, CDR2 FQGNSA. The CDR3 sequence: CASSLGPGPGNTMYF. The CDR3, as DNA: TGTGCCAGCAGCTTAGGTCCAGGGCCTGGAAACACCATGTATTTT.

The chain couples TRBV9 to TRBJ1-2, with a tentative D call TRBD1 (5 bases). Germline V gene data show CDR1 as SGDLS and CDR2 as YYNGEE. V was shortened by 1 base and J by 4 bases, with 17 bases between the two germline ends. This CDR3 spans 16 amino acids. CDR3 in DNA: TGTGCCAGCAGCGTACATCCGGGACCAACATTCTATGGCTACACCTTC. Protein: CASSVHPGPTFYGYTF.

This clonotype was detected ten times or more. The chain couples TRBV3-1 to TRBJ2-7, with D tentatively TRBD1 or TRBD2 (5 bases each). CDR1 and CDR2 from the germline V gene are LGHDT and YNNKEL (reference sequence). Trimming pared 3 bases from V and 0 bases from J, leaving 12 bases between. The CDR3 sequence is 15 residues long. CDR3 nucleotide sequence: TGTGCCAGCAGCCAGGGGGACGGTATCTCCTACGAGCAGTACTTC. Amino acid sequence: CASSQGDGISYEQYF.

On this clonotype: This clone may be a read error of a much larger clone one base away. J is TRBJ2-1 and V is TRBV11-2; the D gene could be TRBD1 or TRBD2 (5 bases each). The CDR3 length is 11 residues. Germline CDR1 reads SGHAT; CDR2 reads FQNNGV. DNA of the CDR3: TGTGCCAGCAGCTTTAGGGACGGGCAGCTCTTC. Amino acids: CASSFRDGQLF. Using reference TRBV11-2 and TRBJ2-1 for the parts outside the CDR3, the full variable domain is EAGVAQSPRYKIIEKRQSVAFWCNPISGHATLYWYQQILGQGPKLLIQFQNNGVVDDSQLPKDRFSAERLKGVDSTLKIQPAKLEDSAVYLCASSFRDGQLFGPGTRLTVL.

This clonotype was seen many times. V usage is TRBV2 and J usage is TRBJ2-5; perhaps TRBD1 as D (6 bases). The CDR3 loop spans 13 amino acids. V gave up 6 bases and J gave up 2 bases, with 10 bases separating them. Germline V lookup: CDR1 SNHLY, CDR2 FYNNEI. The CDR3 DNA reads as TGTGCCAGCAGCGGGACAAAACAAGAGACCCAGTACTTC. It is translated as CASSGTKQETQYF.

J is TRBJ1-1 and V is TRBV10-3; D is unresolved. V lost 0 bases and J 2 bases, leaving 13 bases between the germline ends. Germline V gene sequence: CDR1 ENHRY, CDR2 SYGVKD. The CDR3 consists of 16 residues. CDR3 protein: CAISESNGRINTEAFF. The CDR3 nucleotides read TGTGCCATCAGTGAGTCGAATGGACGGATTAACACTGAAGCTTTCTTT.

In the case of this clonotype: Possible read error: a much larger clone is one base away. The V gene is TRBV6-1, the J gene TRBJ2-1; perhaps TRBD2 as D (5 bases). Trimming left V 7 bases short and J 11 bases short, with 24 bases between. The germline V gene has CDR1 MNHNS and CDR2 SASEGT. This CDR3 has 15 amino acids. The CDR3 loop is CASTREHRGSEKQFF. The CDR3 DNA is TGTGCCAGCACCCGGGAACACCGCGGGTCAGAAAAGCAGTTCTTC.

This clonotype was recorded many times. The chain couples TRBV29-1 to TRBJ1-2; unclear D gene. The CDR3 covers 11 residues. Germline V gene lookup returns CDR1 SQVTM and CDR2 ANQGSEA. The germline V and J ends were trimmed by 4 bases and 8 bases, with 11 bases remaining between them. The CDR3 sequence: CSVVSLRGYTF. In DNA form, the CDR3 reads TGCAGCGTTGTATCCTTGCGGGGCTACACCTTC.

The chain employs TRBV2 and TRBJ1-3; weak D call: TRBD1 (5 bases). V shed 8 bases and J shed 4 bases, with 18 bases lying between them. The CDR3 runs 15 residues. The germline V gene has CDR1 SNHLY and CDR2 FYNNEI. The CDR3 sequence: CASGMGDLSGNTIYF. CDR3 sequence (DNA): TGTGCCAGCGGGATGGGGGACCTAAGCGGAAACACCATATATTTT.

This chain uses TRBV11-1 with TRBJ2-6, with a tentative D call TRBD1 (6 bases). Trimming took 0 bases from V and 0 from J, leaving 15 bases between them. The CDR3 runs 19 residues. CDR1 SGHAT and CDR2 FQDESV come from the germline V gene (reference sequence). CDR3 residues: CASSLAQGTAISGANVLTF. As DNA, the CDR3 is TGTGCCAGCAGCTTAGCGCAGGGGACGGCAATCTCTGGGGCCAACGTCCTGACTTTC.